This TCR beta chain was retrieved from a study of beta chain features in type 1 diabetes. Sorting with CD45RO/CCR7/CD25/CD127/CD95/CD27 yielded naive, central memory, regulatory and stem-like memory CD4+ cells. Study-level findings and limits: Among patients, naive, central memory and Treg TCRB repertoires appeared more similar than among healthy donors. The study found moderately but significantly shorter TCRB CDR3s in all four CD4+ subsets of Type 1 diabetes patients.

CDR1 is GTSNPN and CDR2 is SVGIG in the germline V gene (reference sequence). V was pared by 2 bases and J by 5 bases, with 4 bases of the junction left unmatched. This CDR3 spans 14 amino acids. This clone has a handful of counts. Its antigen is undetermined. Every isolated RNA sample was fully reverse transcribed, so sequencing captured expressed TCRB transcripts. Libraries were prepared by immunoSEQ multiplex PCR; TCRdb keeps only in-frame clonotypes and omits some of them. The table shows some 120,000 clones, with 17% occurring only once. This receptor was obtained from a man aged 18 to 29 with type 1 diabetes. This sequence joins TRBV30 and TRBJ1-5, with 9 bases fitting TRBD1. What was sequenced was central memory CD4+ T cells from blood. The CDR3 is CAWSTTGGDQPQHF. In DNA form, the CDR3 reads TGTGCCTGGAGTACGACAGGGGGAGATCAGCCCCAGCATTTT.